What follows are 18 T cell receptor beta chains derived from one specimen sequenced in a study of shared clonotypes between healthy human individuals. CD45RO negativity and positive selection for CCR7 defined naive CD8 cells, a population that excluded terminally differentiated effector memory CD45RA+ cells. Assay: immunoSEQ multiplex PCR; the TCRdb copy retains only in-frame clones and omits some. The profile covers 550,000 to 650,000 clones, with roughly 96% appearing a single time and 0.095% to 0.13% taken by the ten largest. Sequenced material: naive CD8+ T cells sorted from blood. All receptors derive from a woman aged 30 to 39 in good health.

The sample holds one count of this clone. V usage is TRBV28 and J usage is TRBJ1-2; 7 positions agree with TRBD1. V lost 5 bases to trimming and J lost 0 bases; unmatched junction nucleotides: 6. The CDR3 covers 15 residues. Per germline, CDR1 MDHEN and CDR2 SYDVKM. CDR3 region: CASSLAGGANYGYTF. The CDR3 DNA reads as TGTGCCAGCAGTCTAGCAGGGGGAGCTAACTATGGCTACACCTTC.

The V gene is TRBV9, the J gene TRBJ2-1; 9 bases line up with TRBD2. Germline CDR1 reads SGDLS; CDR2 reads YYNGEE. CDR3 size: 15 residues. The ends lost 4 bases at V and 5 bases at J; junction bases unmatched: 7. CDR3 nucleotides: TGTGCCAGCAGCCTTAGCGGGAGTCGGCACAATGAGCAGTTCTTC. Translated: CASSLSGSRHNEQFF.

The chain employs TRBV28 and TRBJ1-2; D is perhaps TRBD1 (6 bases). Trimming removed 5 bases from V and 5 bases from J, with 18 bases in between. Looked up from germline, CDR1 is MDHEN and CDR2 is SYDVKM. CDR3 length: 15 residues. CDR3 loop: CASSKNRDGEYGYTF. The CDR3 DNA follows: TGTGCCAGCAGTAAAAACAGGGACGGGGAATATGGCTACACCTTC.

The sample holds one count of this clone. The rearrangement joins TRBV28 to TRBJ2-5, with D perhaps matching TRBD2 (6 bases). The DNA end is more similar to TRBJ2-7, so the J call may be wrong. CDR3 size: 15 residues. Germline-derived CDR1 and CDR2 are MDHEN and SYDVKM. CDR3: CASRPLAAGTYEQYF. CDR3 DNA: TGTGCCAGCAGACCCCTTGCAGCGGGCACCTACGAGCAGTACTTC.

This rearrangement joins TRBV7-8 to TRBJ1-1, with a tentative D call TRBD1 (5 bases). The ends were cut back, 3 bases at V and 1 base at J, with 24 bases in the middle. The CDR3 runs to 19 residues. CDR1 and CDR2 (germline): SGHVS, FQNEAQ. CDR3 nucleotide sequence: TGTGCCAGCAGCTTGAAGCGCCGCCGGGACTCCTATGGGAACACTGAAGCTTTCTTT. Its protein product is CASSLKRRRDSYGNTEAFF.

This sequence joins TRBV7-9 and TRBJ1-1; D remains ambiguous. This CDR3 has 14 amino acids. Deletions cut 2 bases from V and 0 bases from J, with 7 bases between. Germline values: CDR1 SEHNR, CDR2 FQNEAQ (reference sequence). DNA for the CDR3: TGTGCCAGCAGCTTACCGGGGATGAACACTGAAGCTTTCTTT. Its translation: CASSLPGMNTEAFF. The full variable domain, completed using reference TRBV7-9 and TRBJ1-1, is DTGVSQNPRHKITKRGQNVTFRCDPISEHNRLYWYRQTLGQGPEFLTYFQNEAQLEKSRLLSDRFSAERPKGSFSTLEIQRTEQGDSAMYLCASSLPGMNTEAFFGQGTRLTVV.

With regard to this clone: Other DNA sequences in this sample translate to the same CDR3. The chain couples TRBV27 to TRBJ1-5, with 7 bases matching TRBD1. The germline CDR1 and CDR2 sequences are MNHEY and SMNVEV (reference sequence). The ends lost 11 bases at V and 4 bases at J; junction bases unmatched: 8. The CDR3 runs to 13 residues. The CDR3 DNA is TGTGCCTCCAGACAGGGACCTAATCAGCCCCAGCATTTT. Encoded protein: CASRQGPNQPQHF.

The J gene is TRBJ1-2, the V gene TRBV10-2; maybe TRBD1 (5 bases). The CDR3 length is 13 residues. V dropped 5 bases and J dropped 5 bases, with 12 bases sitting between them. Germline V gives CDR1 WSHSY, CDR2 SAAADI. CDR3 in DNA: TGCGCCAGCAGTACCGGGACGGTATATGGCTACACCTTC. Translated, it gives CASSTGTVYGYTF.

This clone was observed a single time. This sequence joins TRBV27 and TRBJ1-5; maybe TRBD1 (6 bases). The CDR3 runs 16 residues. V lost 3 bases and J lost 1, with 13 bases in between. Per germline, CDR1 MNHEY and CDR2 SMNVEV (reference sequence). This CDR3 reads CASSFSAGESNQPQHF. The CDR3 DNA is TGTGCCAGCAGTTTTTCGGCAGGGGAAAGCAATCAGCCCCAGCATTTT.

J is TRBJ2-1 and V is TRBV29-1; 7 bases match TRBD2. The trim removed 4 bases at V and 5 bases at J, leaving 5 bases unmatched. Germline V gene sequence: CDR1 SQVTM, CDR2 ANQGSEA. CDR3 length: 13 amino acids. In DNA, the CDR3 is TGCAGCGTTGTCCTAGCGGAGAACAATGAGCAGTTCTTC. Its protein product is CSVVLAENNEQFF.

V and J are TRBV11-2 and TRBJ2-1; D might be TRBD2 (6 bases). With 5 bases removed from V and 5 bases from J, the gap between germline ends came to 28 bases. Germline CDR1 reads SGHAT; CDR2 reads FQNNGV. CDR3 length: 19 residues. CDR3 in DNA: TGTGCCAGCAGCCGTCCGGACGCTCCCCAGACTAGAGGGGACAATGAGCAGTTCTTC. It encodes CASSRPDAPQTRGDNEQFF.

The chain joins TRBV19 to TRBJ1-2; possible D gene TRBD1, 6 bases. CDR1 is LNHDA and CDR2 is SQIVND in the germline V gene (reference sequence). The CDR3 sequence is 14 residues long. Trimming removed 9 bases at V and 5 bases at J, with 19 bases between. CDR3 coding DNA: TGTGCCAGCATCATCAGGGGATCGATGTATGGCTACACCTTC. Amino acids: CASIIRGSMYGYTF.

The chain couples TRBV28 to TRBJ2-1; D is possibly TRBD2 (5 bases). Germline values: CDR1 MDHEN, CDR2 SYDVKM. The CDR3 has 14 amino acids. With 5 bases removed from V and 4 bases from J, the gap between germline ends came to 12 bases. CDR3 nucleotides: TGTGCCAGCAGTGAGAGACCGGGGTACAATGAGCAGTTCTTC. This gives the protein CASSERPGYNEQFF.

The V call is TRBV6-5, the J call TRBJ2-1; possibly TRBD2 for D (5 bases). The CDR3 has 16 residues. V dropped 0 bases and J dropped 0 bases, with 9 bases sitting between them. Germline assignment: CDR1 MNHEY and CDR2 SVGAGI. CDR3 bases: TGTGCCAGCAGTTACTCGAGAGCGGCCTCCTACAATGAGCAGTTCTTC. It is translated as CASSYSRAASYNEQFF.

The chain employs TRBV6-1 and TRBJ2-3; 7 positions match TRBD1. This CDR3 is built from 15 residues. Trimming took 6 bases from V and 2 from J; bases not matched to a gene: 8. CDR1 MNHNS and CDR2 SASEGT come from the germline V gene. CDR3 region: CASSLGGPPTDTQYF. CDR3 bases: TGTGCCAGCAGCCTAGGGGGCCCTCCCACAGATACGCAGTATTTT.

This chain connects TRBV15 to TRBJ1-5; the D is unclear. Trimming cost V 5 bases and J 2 bases, with 13 bases left between them. There are 15 residues in the CDR3. Germline values: CDR1 LNHNV, CDR2 YYDKDF (reference sequence). CDR3: CATSGAREGNQPQHF. Here the CDR3 DNA reads TGTGCCACCAGCGGAGCCCGGGAGGGCAATCAGCCCCAGCATTTT.

V is TRBV9 and J is TRBJ1-5; no clear D gene. There are 16 residues in the CDR3. V gave up 3 bases and J gave up 1 base, with 14 bases separating them. CDR1 and CDR2 from the germline V gene are SGDLS and YYNGEE. The CDR3 sequence is CASSAYSARSNQPQHF. CDR3 in DNA: TGTGCCAGCAGCGCTTACTCCGCCAGGAGCAATCAGCCCCAGCATTTT. Variable domain in full (rest from reference TRBV9 and TRBJ1-5): DSGVTQTPKHLITATGQRVTLRCSPRSGDLSVYWYQQSLDQGLQFLIQYYNGEERAKGNILERFSAQQFPDLHSELNLSSLELGDSALYFCASSAYSARSNQPQHFGDGTRLSIL.

The chain combines TRBV19 with TRBJ1-1; D not resolved. Between the trimmed V and J ends, which lost 5 bases and 1 base, there was a span of 5 bases. Germline-derived CDR1 and CDR2 are LNHDA and SQIVND (reference sequence). This CDR3 contains 12 residues. The chain's CDR3 is CASSFQNTEAFF. CDR3 coding DNA: TGTGCCAGTAGTTTCCAGAACACTGAAGCTTTCTTT.